This T cell receptor beta chain was obtained from a study of shared clonotypes between healthy human individuals. A few counts support this clone. At the DNA level, this CDR3 is encoded by other sequences in the same sample as well. J was trimmed by 3 bases and V by 5 bases; bases with no gene match: 2. Germline CDR1 is MDHEN and CDR2 is SYDVKM. This CDR3 region has 14 residues. Under the authors' procedure: For the immunoSEQ data, sequences were junction-only without quality scores, so filtering differed. Profiled with immunoSEQ multiplex PCR; TCRdb holds only in-frame clones, not every one. V and J calls and clone size are given by that table; D and trimming were obtained from the DNA. The profile shows about 2.4 million clones, approximately 93% of them singletons.

The TCR was taken from a man between 18 and 35 years old in good health. Some clones in this sample may be carry-over from other donors' samples. What was sequenced was naive CD4+ T cells from PBMCs. Subset given: CD45RA+ positively selected. The gene calls are TRBV28 and TRBJ2-7; 12 bases are a match to TRBD2. The CDR3: CASSLAGGLYEQYF. The CDR3 DNA is TGTGCCAGCAGTCTAGCGGGGGGGCTCTACGAGCAGTACTTC.